Listed here is a single T cell receptor (beta chain). What it binds is not known. These data originate in a study of shared clonotypes between healthy human individuals. Study observations and caveats: Non-shared clonotypes were found to have lower generation probabilities than the clonotypes that were shared by all four of the sorted-subset donors. Only blood was sampled; tissue repertoires likely differ.

Trimming cost V 4 bases and J 3 bases; bases outside gene matches: 11. The CDR3 spans 17 residues. The germline V gene has CDR1 SGDLS and CDR2 YYNGEE. The authors loaded approximately 220 ng DNA, some 32,000 T cell genomes, into sorted-subset replicate PCRs. TCRdb's table, derived via immunoSEQ multiplex PCR, lists solely in-frame clones and lacks some. Counted here are about 2.4 million clones, approximately 94% occurring once; the ten biggest clones make up about 0.34%. Division of CD4+ cells produced a CD45RA+ naive subset and a CD45RA-negative memory subset. The J gene is TRBJ1-4, the V gene TRBV9; TRBD1 matches 8 bases. This clonotype was sampled from a man in his late teens or twenties in good health. Some clones in this sample may be carry-over from other donors' samples. Specimen: naive CD4+ T cells from PBMCs. Subset specified: CD45RA+ positively selected. CDR3 sequence reads: CASSPRGAGGSNEKLFF. Written as DNA, the CDR3 is TGTGCCAGCAGCCCTAGGGGAGCAGGGGGCTCTAATGAAAAACTGTTTTTT.